The 17 T cell receptor beta chains listed next were all sequenced from one sample in a study of blood T cell repertoires in COVID-19 (dated by TCRdb to the early 2020s). Libraries were prepared through the immunoSEQ multiplex PCR assay. Not all clones reach the TCRdb copy of this immuneACCESS table, which keeps in-frame sequences only. Checked studies attribute under half of the gap to unresolved V genes and leave the rest unexplained. This sample lists 250,000 to 350,000 clones; around nine tenths were detected once. The ten largest account for approximately 1.2% of the sample. Sequencing was done on a sample of PBMCs or T cells enriched from blood (not recorded which). The receptors were sampled from a woman aged 25 to 45 who had recovered from COVID-19.

The chain employs TRBV18 and TRBJ2-1; TRBD2 agrees at 11 bases. The CDR3 runs 18 residues. With V trimmed by 3 bases and J by 8 bases, 15 bases remained unmatched. The germline gives CDR1 KGHSH, CDR2 LQKENI. The CDR3 nucleotides read TGTGCCAGCTCACCTCGCGAACCGACTAGCGGGGTTCCCGATGAGCAGTTCTTC. It encodes CASSPREPTSGVPDEQFF.

This clone has ten or more counts. This chain joins TRBV7-8 and TRBJ2-7; D might be TRBD1 (6 bases). The germline V gene encodes CDR1 SGHVS and CDR2 FQNEAQ. The CDR3 length is 19 residues. The V gene lost 1 base and the J gene lost 0 bases, with 22 bases spanning the gap. The DNA for the CDR3 is TGTGCCAGCAGCTTAGGGCTCACAGGGAGTACCCAAAGCTCCTACGAGCAGTACTTC. Translating gives CASSLGLTGSTQSSYEQYF.

V and J are TRBV6-5 and TRBJ1-6; no clear D. The V end lost 11 bases, the J end lost 4 bases, and 9 bases lay between the germline ends. The germline V gene encodes CDR1 MNHEY and CDR2 SVGAGI. The CDR3 is made up of 12 amino acids. The DNA of the CDR3 is TGTGCCGCCGGGAATTATAATTCACCCCTCCACTTT. Amino acids: CAAGNYNSPLHF.

V is TRBV3-1 (or the pseudogene TRBV3-2) and J is TRBJ1-4, with a tentative D call TRBD1 (5 bases). Germline values: CDR1 LGHDT, CDR2 YNNKEL (reference sequence). This CDR3 spans 17 amino acids. V was clipped by 3 bases and J by 7 bases, with 21 bases between them. CDR3 residues: CASSQGGLGRPGEKLFF. The DNA for the CDR3 is TGTGCCAGCAGCCAGGGGGGACTTGGGCGTCCCGGTGAAAAACTGTTTTTT.

This chain uses TRBV19 with TRBJ2-1, with a possible D match to TRBD2 (6 bases). V lost 6 bases to trimming and J lost 1 base, with 25 bases between them. Per the germline V gene, CDR1 is LNHDA and CDR2 is SQIVND (reference sequence). The length of the CDR3 is 19 residues. Written as DNA, the CDR3 is TGTGCCAGTAGGACGATTAGAGCTAAGGGACTCAGTTCCTACAATGAGCAGTTCTTC. Translating gives CASRTIRAKGLSSYNEQFF.

This clone appeared a single time. The chain carries TRBV27 and TRBJ2-1; TRBD2 matches at 9 bases. Trimming removed 3 bases from V and 11 bases from J; junction bases left unmatched: 11. The CDR3 covers 15 residues. Germline V CDR1 and CDR2: MNHEY, SMNVEV (reference sequence). The CDR3, as DNA: TGTGCCAGCAGTTTTGGTGGGTCTAGCGGGGTAAAGCAGTTCTTC. It codes for CASSFGGSSGVKQFF.

This rearrangement joins TRBV28 to TRBJ1-5; 12 bases map to TRBD1. The V gene's germline CDR1 is MDHEN and CDR2 SYDVKM. This CDR3 has 16 residues. The V gene end was trimmed by 7 bases and the J gene end by 6 bases; junction bases not matched to a gene: 10. The CDR3, as DNA: TGTGCCAGCACCCCGGGACAGGGGGCGAGGGCTCAGCCCCAGCATTTT. It encodes CASTPGQGARAQPQHF.

The genes are TRBV28 and TRBJ1-1, with D hard to call. V gave up 5 bases and J gave up 0 bases, with 19 bases separating them. The CDR3 spans 17 residues. The germline CDR1 and CDR2 sequences are MDHEN and SYDVKM. In DNA, the CDR3 is TGTGCCAGCAGTCCACCCCCGGAACGGGGTATGAACACTGAAGCTTTCTTT. Protein sequence: CASSPPPERGMNTEAFF.

The rearrangement uses TRBV24-1 and TRBJ1-2; 9 bases map to TRBD1. Per germline, CDR1 KGHDR and CDR2 SFDVKD. The CDR3 totals 16 residues. V gave up 7 bases and J gave up 5 bases; unmatched junction bases: 13. The CDR3 DNA follows: TGTGCCACCAGACCCTCTACCGGGACAGGGTATTATGGCTACACCTTC. Its translation: CATRPSTGTGYYGYTF.

The chain joins TRBV3-1 (or the pseudogene TRBV3-2) to TRBJ2-1, with D unclear. CDR1 is LGHDT, CDR2 YNNKEL, per germline (reference sequence). Between the trimmed V and J ends, which lost 4 bases and 4 bases, there was a span of 11 bases. The CDR3 consists of 14 residues. The CDR3 sequence is CASSPTAGYNEQFF. CDR3 coding DNA: TGTGCCAGCAGCCCTACGGCCGGGTACAATGAGCAGTTCTTC.

J is TRBJ1-4 and V is TRBV6-5; tentatively, D is TRBD1 (5 bases). Trimming took off 2 bases at V and 5 bases at J, with 12 bases between the two ends. The CDR3 is 15 amino acids. CDR1 MNHEY and CDR2 SVGAGI come from the germline V gene. CDR3 DNA: TGTGCCAGCAGTTACCGAGACAGCTCAAATGAAAAACTGTTTTTT. It encodes CASSYRDSSNEKLFF.

The chain has TRBV3-1 (or the pseudogene TRBV3-2) and TRBJ1-2; D gene ambiguous. CDR3 size: 13 residues. In germline, CDR1 is LGHDT, CDR2 YNNKEL (reference sequence). V gave up 4 bases and J gave up 8 bases, with 14 bases separating them. The CDR3 here is CASSRDWAYGYTF. The CDR3 DNA sequence: TGTGCCAGCAGCCGAGATTGGGCCTACGGCTACACCTTC.

The genes are TRBV28 and TRBJ2-7, with D hard to call. V dropped 3 bases and J dropped 3 bases, with 18 bases sitting between them. Germline V gives CDR1 MDHEN, CDR2 SYDVKM. This CDR3 region has 16 residues. CDR3 bases: TGTGCCAGCAGTTTCTTGGTGACTCTCCTGGGCTACGAGCAGTACTTC. As protein: CASSFLVTLLGYEQYF. The full variable domain, with the rest looked up from reference TRBV28 and TRBJ2-7, is DVKVTQSSRYLVKRTGEKVFLECVQDMDHENMFWYRQDPGLGLRLIYFSYDVKMKEKGDIPEGYSVSREKKERFSLILESASTNQTSMYLCASSFLVTLLGYEQYFGPGTRLTVT.

The chain joins TRBV11-2 to TRBJ2-7; the match to TRBD2 covers 11 bases. Germline V gene data show CDR1 as SGHAT and CDR2 as FQNNGV. CDR3 length: 17 residues. V lost 5 bases and J lost 2; bases outside the gene matches: 11. CDR3 nucleotide sequence: TGTGCCAGCAGCCTAGGGACTAGCGGCACCATACCCTACGAGCAGTACTTC. Its translation: CASSLGTSGTIPYEQYF. The full variable domain, rest sourced from reference TRBV11-2 and TRBJ2-7, is EAGVAQSPRYKIIEKRQSVAFWCNPISGHATLYWYQQILGQGPKLLIQFQNNGVVDDSQLPKDRFSAERLKGVDSTLKIQPAKLEDSAVYLCASSLGTSGTIPYEQYFGPGTRLTVT.

The chain recombines TRBV20-1 with TRBJ2-7; TRBD2 agrees at 12 bases. The V and J ends lost 3 bases and 0 bases, in that order; junction bases with no gene match: 9. The CDR3 runs to 17 residues. Germline V gives CDR1 DFQATT, CDR2 SNEGSKA (reference sequence). CDR3 protein: CSASRGLAGWPSYEQYF. The CDR3 DNA reads as TGCAGTGCTAGTCGGGGACTAGCGGGCTGGCCCTCCTACGAGCAGTACTTC.

This chain joins TRBV5-1 and TRBJ1-6, with 10 bases identical to TRBD1. V was clipped by 4 bases and J by 11 bases; unmatched bases: 3. From germline, CDR1 is SGHRS and CDR2 YFSETQ. This CDR3 is 13 amino acids long. CDR3 sequence: CASSPGQGTPLHF. As DNA, the CDR3 is TGCGCCAGCAGCCCGGGACAGGGGACACCCCTCCACTTT. Full variable domain (outside the CDR3, taken from reference TRBV5-1 and TRBJ1-6): KAGVTQTPRYLIKTRGQQVTLSCSPISGHRSVSWYQQTPGQGLQFLFEYFSETQRNKGNFPGRFSGRQFSNSRSEMNVSTLELGDSALYLCASSPGQGTPLHFGNGTRLTVT.

The chain couples TRBV9 to TRBJ2-3; possible D gene TRBD2, 5 bases. The germline CDR1 and CDR2 sequences are SGDLS and YYNGEE. CDR3 length equals 13 residues. The V end was cut by 5 bases, the J end by 2 bases, with 9 bases between. CDR3 DNA: TGTGCCAGCAGGAGCGGCAACACAGATACGCAGTATTTT. Translation: CASRSGNTDTQYF.